Shown below are 6 T cell receptor beta chains from a single sample sequenced in a study of blood T cells in healthy people across ages. PCR was performed a second time for about 7 to 11 cycles using a sample-barcoded 5' primer and a J-beta primer mix. From the 5' RACE reads, TCRdb called clonotypes with MiXCR, one entry per CDR3 protein. This sample yields over 1,300,000 distinct CDR3 sequences, of which around 59% are seen a single time; 5.5% to 8% belongs to the top ten. Sequencing was carried out using blood. Receptors originate from a man aged 18 to 30 in good health.

In this sample, this clonotype turned up a few times. This chain joins TRBV4-1 and TRBJ2-7; D unclear. The CDR3 contains 16 residues. Deletions cut 4 bases from V and 2 bases from J, with 18 bases between. Per germline, CDR1 MGHRA and CDR2 YSYEKL. The chain's CDR3 is CASSPRPAGLPYEQYF. The CDR3 DNA sequence: TGCGCCAGCAGCCCACGCCCGGCAGGATTACCCTACGAGCAGTACTTC.

The chain is built from TRBV5-5 and TRBJ2-7; D might be TRBD1 (6 bases). The germline V gene encodes CDR1 SGHKS and CDR2 YYEKEE (reference sequence). V lost 4 bases to trimming and J lost 1 base, with 12 bases between them. This CDR3 has 14 residues. This chain's CDR3 is CASSVDQGSYEQYF. The CDR3 DNA reads TGTGCCAGCAGCGTGGACCAGGGGTCCTACGAGCAGTACTTC.

CDR3 DNA: TGTGCCAGCAGCTTGGGCGCCGGGACCGATTATGGCTACACCTTC. Translation: CASSLGAGTDYGYTF. This chain connects TRBV7-9 to TRBJ1-2, with D maybe TRBD1 (5 bases). V dropped 3 bases and J dropped 5 bases, with 16 bases sitting between them. Germline V CDR1 and CDR2: SEHNR, FQNEAQ (reference sequence). The CDR3 runs to 15 residues.

The rearrangement uses TRBV7-8 and TRBJ2-4; D gene ambiguous. Germline assignment: CDR1 SGHVS and CDR2 FQNEAQ. This CDR3 is built from 13 residues. Trimming cost V 1 base and J 5 bases, with 6 bases left between them. Here the CDR3 reads CASSLVVENIQYF. Here the CDR3 DNA reads TGTGCCAGCAGCTTAGTTGTCGAAAACATTCAGTACTTC.

V gene TRBV7-8 combines with J gene TRBJ1-1, with D possibly matching TRBD1 (5 bases). Germline V lookup: CDR1 SGHVS, CDR2 FQNEAQ. Trimming stripped 1 base from V and 8 bases from J, with 14 bases between. The CDR3 consists of 14 residues. CDR3 sequence (DNA): TGTGCCAGCAGCTTAGGTGTTGGGGGGGAGGAAGCTTTCTTT. Encoded protein: CASSLGVGGEEAFF.

The chain is built from TRBV7-2 and TRBJ2-3; 7 bases map to TRBD1. Germline assignment: CDR1 SGHTA and CDR2 FQGNSA. Trimming took 5 bases from V and 4 from J; bases not matched to a gene: 6. This CDR3 comprises 14 residues. The CDR3 sequence: CASSNLGTADTQYF. The CDR3 region has the DNA TGTGCCAGCAGCAACCTCGGGACAGCAGATACGCAGTATTTT.